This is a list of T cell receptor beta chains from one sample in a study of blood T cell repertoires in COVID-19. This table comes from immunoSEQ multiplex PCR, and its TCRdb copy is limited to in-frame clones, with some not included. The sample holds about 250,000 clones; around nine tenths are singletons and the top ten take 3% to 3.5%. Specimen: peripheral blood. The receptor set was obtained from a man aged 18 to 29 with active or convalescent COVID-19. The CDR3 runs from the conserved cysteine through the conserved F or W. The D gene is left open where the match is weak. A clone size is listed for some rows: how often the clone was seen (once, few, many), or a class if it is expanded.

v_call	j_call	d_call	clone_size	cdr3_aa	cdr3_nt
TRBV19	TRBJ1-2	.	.	CASNRLTSGGSNYGYTF	TGTGCCAGTAATCGCCTCACCTCAGGTGGTTCTAACTATGGCTACACCTTC
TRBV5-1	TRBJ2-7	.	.	CASSLTLGMGEQYF	TGCGCCAGCAGCTTGACACTAGGCATGGGAGAGCAGTACTTC
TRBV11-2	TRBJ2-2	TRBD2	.	CASSLGEGNTGELFF	TGTGCCAGCAGCTTAGGGGAGGGGAACACCGGGGAGCTGTTTTTT
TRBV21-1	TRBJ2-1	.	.	CASSYGTGAINEQFF	TGTGCCAGCAGCTACGGGACAGGAGCGATCAATGAGCAGTTCTTC
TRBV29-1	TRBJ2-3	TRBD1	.	CSGGQGFITDTQYF	TGCAGCGGGGGACAGGGATTTATCACAGATACGCAGTATTTT
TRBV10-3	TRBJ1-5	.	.	CAISREDNQPQHF	TGTGCCATCAGTCGCGAGGACAATCAGCCCCAGCATTTT
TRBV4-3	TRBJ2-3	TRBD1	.	CASSHMTGDTDTQYF	TGCGCCAGCAGCCACATGACAGGGGACACAGATACGCAGTATTTT
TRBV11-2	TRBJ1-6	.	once	CASSLTGHAYNSPLHF	TGTGCCAGCAGCTTGACTGGACATGCCTATAATTCACCCCTCCACTTT
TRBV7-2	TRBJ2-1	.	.	CASSLAQGRNEQFF	TGTGCCAGCAGCTTAGCACAGGGGAGGAATGAGCAGTTCTTC
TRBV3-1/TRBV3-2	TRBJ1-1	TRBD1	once	CASSQNRGSEAFF	TGTGCCAGCAGCCAAAACAGGGGTTCGGAAGCTTTCTTT
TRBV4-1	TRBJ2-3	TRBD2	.	CASSQERASGSPRTDTQYF	TGCGCCAGCAGCCAAGAAAGGGCTAGCGGGAGTCCCCGCACAGATACGCAGTATTTT
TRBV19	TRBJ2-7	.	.	CASGLPTGLGEQYF	TGTGCCAGCGGACTACCGACAGGGCTCGGAGAGCAGTACTTC
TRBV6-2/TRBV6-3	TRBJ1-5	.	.	CASSLAGVSNQPQHF	TGTGCCAGCAGTTTGGCAGGGGTTAGCAATCAGCCCCAGCATTTT
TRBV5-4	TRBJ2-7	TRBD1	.	CASSLPDRGREQYF	TGTGCCAGCAGCTTGCCGGACAGGGGGCGCGAGCAGTACTTC
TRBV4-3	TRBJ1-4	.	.	CASSRYTGNEKLFF	TGCGCCAGCAGCCGGTACACAGGGAACGAAAAACTGTTTTTT
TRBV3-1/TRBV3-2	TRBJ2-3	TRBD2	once	CASSQGLAGDVDTDTQYF	TGTGCCAGCAGCCAAGGACTAGCGGGAGATGTGGACACAGATACGCAGTATTTT
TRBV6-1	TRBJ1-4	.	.	CASSENERKKLFF	TGTGCCAGCAGTGAGAACGAGAGGAAAAAACTGTTTTTT
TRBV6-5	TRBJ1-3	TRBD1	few	CASRVTGGTGNTIYF	TGTGCCAGCAGGGTAACAGGGGGCACTGGAAACACCATATATTTT
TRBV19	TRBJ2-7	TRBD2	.	CASSQGLAGLYEQYF	TGTGCCAGTAGCCAAGGACTAGCGGGCCTCTACGAGCAGTACTTC
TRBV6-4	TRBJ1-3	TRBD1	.	CASSSDRGATIYF	TGTGCCAGCAGTTCCGACAGGGGAGCCACCATATATTTT
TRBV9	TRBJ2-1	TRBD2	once	CASSTGLAGVYEQFF	TGTGCCAGCAGCACCGGACTAGCGGGAGTCTATGAGCAGTTCTTC
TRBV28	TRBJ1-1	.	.	CASSPQWGDEAFF	TGTGCCAGCAGCCCCCAATGGGGGGATGAAGCTTTCTTT